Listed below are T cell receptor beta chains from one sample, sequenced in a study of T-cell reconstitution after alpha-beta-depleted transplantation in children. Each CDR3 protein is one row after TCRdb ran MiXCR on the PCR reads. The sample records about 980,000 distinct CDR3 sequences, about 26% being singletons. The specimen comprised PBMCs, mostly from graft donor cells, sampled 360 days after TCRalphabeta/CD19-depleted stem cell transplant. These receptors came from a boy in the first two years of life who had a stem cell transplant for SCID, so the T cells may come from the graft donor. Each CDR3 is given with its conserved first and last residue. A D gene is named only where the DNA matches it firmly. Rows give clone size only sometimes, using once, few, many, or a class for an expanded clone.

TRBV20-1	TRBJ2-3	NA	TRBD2	TGCAGTGGAGAAGGACCCCTACTAGCGGGGTTCACAGATACGCAGTATTTT	CSGEGPLLAGFTDTQYF
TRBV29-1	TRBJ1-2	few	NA	TGCAGCGTTGAAAAACAATCGGGCTATGGCTACACCTTC	CSVEKQSGYGYTF
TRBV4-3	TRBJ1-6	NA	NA	TGCGCCAGCAGCCAAGAAGTAGGTTCACCCCTCCACTTT	CASSQEVGSPLHF
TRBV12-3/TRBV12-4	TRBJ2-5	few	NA	TGTGCCAGCAGTCCTTCGCGTCAAGAGACCCAGTACTTC	CASSPSRQETQYF
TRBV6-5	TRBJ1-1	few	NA	TGTGCCAGCAGTTACTCGTCGGGCTACACTGAAGCTTTCTTT	CASSYSSGYTEAFF
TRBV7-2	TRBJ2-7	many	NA	TGTGCCAGCAGCTGGGGACACCCTGCGGGTGAGCAGTACTTC	CASSWGHPAGEQYF
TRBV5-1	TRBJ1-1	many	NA	TGCGCCAGCAGCTTGGATACCCACGCAGGCTTAGCTTTCTTT	CASSLDTHAGLAFF
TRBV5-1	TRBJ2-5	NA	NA	TGCGCCAGCAACCGTCGGTGCGGCTTC	CASNRRCGF
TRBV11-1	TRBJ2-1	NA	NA	TGTGCCAGCAGCTTAGTCGGTCAGGCCAGGGATGAGCAGTTCTTC	CASSLVGQARDEQFF
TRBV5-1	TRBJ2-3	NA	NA	TGCGCCGGCAGCTTCGGGACAAGGGGAGATACGCAGTATTTT	CAGSFGTRGDTQYF
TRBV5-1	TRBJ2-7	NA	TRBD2	TGCGCCAGCAGCTTGGTAGGGACTAGCTATGGCGAGCAGTACTTC	CASSLVGTSYGEQYF
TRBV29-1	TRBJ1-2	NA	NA	TGCAGCGTTGAAACCGGTTGGAATGGCTACACCTTC	CSVETGWNGYTF
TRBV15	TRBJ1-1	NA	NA	TGTGCCACCAGCAGATCGGGTCCGGGACGGATGAACACTGAAGCTTTCTTT	CATSRSGPGRMNTEAFF
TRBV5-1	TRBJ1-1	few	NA	TGCGCCAGCAGCCAGTTCCCGGGGAACACTGAAGCTTTCTTT	CASSQFPGNTEAFF
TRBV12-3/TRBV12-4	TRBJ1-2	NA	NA	TGTGCCAGCAGTTTCACTCCTAACTATGGCTACACCTTC	CASSFTPNYGYTF
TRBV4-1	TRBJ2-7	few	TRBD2	TGCGCCAGCAGCCAAGGGTGGACTAGCCGCGAGCAGTACTTC	CASSQGWTSREQYF
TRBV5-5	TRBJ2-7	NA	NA	TGTGCCAGCAGTTCCGGGACAACGAGCTCCTACGAGCAGTACTTC	CASSSGTTSSYEQYF
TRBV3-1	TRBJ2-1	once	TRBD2	TGTGCCAGCAGCCATTATGCGGGGGGGGGATACAATGAGCAGTTCTTC	CASSHYAGGGYNEQFF
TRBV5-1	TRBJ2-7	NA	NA	TGCGCCAGCAGCTTTACTTCAGGGTACAGCTACGAGCAGTACTTC	CASSFTSGYSYEQYF
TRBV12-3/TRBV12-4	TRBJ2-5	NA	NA	TGTGCCAGCAGCCGGGACGGAGGGACCCAGTACTTC	CASSRDGGTQYF
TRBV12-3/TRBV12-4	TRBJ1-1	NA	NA	TGTGCCAGCAGCCACTCCAAGCCCCCCAATCTGAAAGCTTTCTTT	CASSHSKPPNLKAFF
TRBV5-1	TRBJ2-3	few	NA	TGCGCCAGCAGCTTGGGAGACACCGTTTCCACAGATACGCAGTATTTT	CASSLGDTVSTDTQYF
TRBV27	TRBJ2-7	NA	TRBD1	TGTGCCAGCAGAGAGAACAGGGGGAGTACTAGCGAGCAGTACTTC	CASRENRGSTSEQYF
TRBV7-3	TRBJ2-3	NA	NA	TGTGCCAGCAGCCATGGTGGTCCCCGCACAGATACGCAGTATTTT	CASSHGGPRTDTQYF
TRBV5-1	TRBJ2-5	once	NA	TGCGCCAGCAGCCGACCCCTTCAAGACGGGGCCACCAAGGAAACCCAGTACTTC	CASSRPLQDGATKETQYF
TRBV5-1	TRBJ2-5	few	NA	TGCGCCAGCAGCTTGGCGGGGAGTCTATTTGGTGAGACCCAGTACTTC	CASSLAGSLFGETQYF
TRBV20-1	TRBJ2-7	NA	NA	TGCAGTGCTAGTGAGCAGGGGAGCTCCTACGAGCAGTACTTC	CSASEQGSSYEQYF
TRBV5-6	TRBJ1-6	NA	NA	TGTGCCAGCAGCCACAGGGCGGTGGCTTCACCCCTCCACTTT	CASSHRAVASPLHF
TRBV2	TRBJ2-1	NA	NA	TGTGCCAGCACCAGGGAATCGGTAGGGAATGAGCAGTTCTTC	CASTRESVGNEQFF
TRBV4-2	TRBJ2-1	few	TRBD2	TGTGCCAGCAGCCAAGATAACCAGCGGGGTTACAATGAGCAGTTCTTC	CASSQDNQRGYNEQFF
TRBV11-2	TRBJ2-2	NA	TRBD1	TGTGCCAGCAGCGCGAACTCAGGGGGCCCCGGGGAGCTGTTTTTT	CASSANSGGPGELFF
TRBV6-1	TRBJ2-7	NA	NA	TGTGCCAGCAGCCGGACAAAGGGGACGTACCCCTACGAGCAGTACTTC	CASSRTKGTYPYEQYF
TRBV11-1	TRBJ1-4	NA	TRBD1	TGTGCCAGCAGCCTCGGGGACAGGAGGAATGAAAAACTGTTTTTT	CASSLGDRRNEKLFF
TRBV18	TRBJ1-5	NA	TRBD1	TGTGCCAGCTCACCGGGACAGGGGGAGGGTCAGCCCCAGCATTTT	CASSPGQGEGQPQHF
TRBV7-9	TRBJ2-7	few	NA	TGTGCCAGCAGCTCCCTTGGCAGGGGCGAAACCTACGAGCAGTACTTC	CASSSLGRGETYEQYF
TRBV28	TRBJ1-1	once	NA	TGTGCCAGCACCCGACAGGACGTGGGGGTCACTGAAGCTTTCTTT	CASTRQDVGVTEAFF
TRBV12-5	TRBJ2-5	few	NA	TGTGCTAGTGGTTTGGTATCGGCTCCGGGGATGGAGACCCAGTACTTC	CASGLVSAPGMETQYF
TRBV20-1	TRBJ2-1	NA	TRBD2	TGCAGTGCTAGAAAAGCGGGGGCCGCCCGCCTGAATGAGCAGTTCTTC	CSARKAGAARLNEQFF
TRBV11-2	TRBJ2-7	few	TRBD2	TGTGCCAGCAGCTTAGAACGACTAGCGGGCTACGAGCAGTACTTC	CASSLERLAGYEQYF
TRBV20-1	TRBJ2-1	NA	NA	TGCAGTGCCGTCTCCTCCGGGGCTAGCTCCTACAATGAGCAGTTCTTC	CSAVSSGASSYNEQFF
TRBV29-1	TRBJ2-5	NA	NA	TGCAGCGTTGAAAGGAGGGGAGTGGGGGAGACCCAGTACTTC	CSVERRGVGETQYF
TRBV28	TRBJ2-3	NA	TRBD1	TGTGCCAGCAGTTTTCGAGGACAGGGCACAGATACGCAGTATTTT	CASSFRGQGTDTQYF
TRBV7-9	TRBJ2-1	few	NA	TGTGCCAGCAGCGCCAGACTAGAAGCTGAGCAGTTCTTC	CASSARLEAEQFF
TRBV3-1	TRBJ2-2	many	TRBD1	TGTGCCAGCAGCCGGACAGGGTTAAACACCGGGGAGCTGTTTTTT	CASSRTGLNTGELFF
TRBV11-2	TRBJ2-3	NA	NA	TGTGCCAGCAGCTCGCGGGGTACGGCAGATACGCAGTATTTT	CASSSRGTADTQYF
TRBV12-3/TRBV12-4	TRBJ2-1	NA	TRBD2	TGTGCCAGCAGTTTACGAGGGAGGGGCTACAATGAGCAGTTCTTC	CASSLRGRGYNEQFF
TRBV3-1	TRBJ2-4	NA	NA	TGTGCCAGCAGCCAAAGAGCGGGGAGGACAGGGCTCCGGGAAAACATTCAGTACTTC	CASSQRAGRTGLRENIQYF
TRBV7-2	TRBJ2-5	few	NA	TGTGCCAGCAGCATTACTGCCTCTATAGAGACCCAGTACTTC	CASSITASIETQYF
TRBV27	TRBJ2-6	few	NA	TGTGCCAGCAGTGGGTGGCTCTCTGGGGCCAACGTCCTGACTTTC	CASSGWLSGANVLTF
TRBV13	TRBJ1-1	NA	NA	TGTGCCAGCAGCTTACAAGGGGCGCGGGCCAACGCCCCATGGAACACTGAAGCTTTCTTT	CASSLQGARANAPWNTEAFF
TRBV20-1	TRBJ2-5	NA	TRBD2	TGCAGTGCTAGATTTCTAGCGGGGGACCAAGAGACCCAGTACTTC	CSARFLAGDQETQYF
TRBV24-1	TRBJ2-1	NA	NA	TGTGCCACCAGACCTTGGATTAACTACAATGAGCAGTTCTTC	CATRPWINYNEQFF
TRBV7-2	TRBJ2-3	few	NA	TGTGCCAGCAGTCGGACCGAGATCTCTAGCACAGATACGCAGTATTTT	CASSRTEISSTDTQYF
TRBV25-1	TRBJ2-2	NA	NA	TGTGCCAGCAGTGAAGGGCAGTTAAACACCGGGGAGCTGTTTTTT	CASSEGQLNTGELFF
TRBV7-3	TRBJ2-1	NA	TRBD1	TGTGCCAGCAGCTTGACAGGGAACTACAATGAGCAGTTCTTC	CASSLTGNYNEQFF
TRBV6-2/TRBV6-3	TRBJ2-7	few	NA	TGTGCCAGCAGACCGGGGAGCGCCAGGGACTACGAGCAGTACTTC	CASRPGSARDYEQYF
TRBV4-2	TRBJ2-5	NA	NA	TGTGCCAGCAGACAACTAGGAGAAGAGACCCAGTACTTC	CASRQLGEETQYF
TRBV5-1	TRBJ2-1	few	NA	TGCGCCAGCAGCTTGGCTAGGGCCGCGCCCTACAATGAGCAGTTCTTC	CASSLARAAPYNEQFF
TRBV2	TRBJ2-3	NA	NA	TGTGCCAGCATAGCTCCCGGGGGACAAGTCCCGTATACGCAGTATTTT	CASIAPGGQVPYTQYF